This T cell receptor beta chain stems from a study of post-analysis software for immune sequencing data. Study-wide results and caveats: In multiple sclerosis, normalized Chao1 diversity was significantly below that of controls. Controls had lower frequencies than patients of about five TRBV segments, which included TRBV5-6, TRBV5-1 and TRBV20-1.

Unique molecular identifiers were built into the TCR beta cDNA libraries. TCRdb re-analysed the PCR reads in MiXCR, keeping a single row per CDR3 protein. The table has some 240,000 distinct CDR3 sequences, just over 35% seen once. CDR1 and CDR2 (germline): SGHVS, FNYEAQ. The ends lost 4 bases at V and 8 bases at J; junction bases unmatched: 1. This CDR3 has 14 amino acids. This clonotype was picked up many times. The antigen is unknown. What was sequenced was blood. This receptor was identified in a girl aged 10-17 years with multiple sclerosis. The J gene is TRBJ2-1, the V gene TRBV7-6; 14 nucleotides align to TRBD2. The CDR3 is CASSSGLAGDEQFF. The CDR3 DNA is TGTGCCAGCAGCTCGGGACTAGCGGGAGATGAGCAGTTCTTC.